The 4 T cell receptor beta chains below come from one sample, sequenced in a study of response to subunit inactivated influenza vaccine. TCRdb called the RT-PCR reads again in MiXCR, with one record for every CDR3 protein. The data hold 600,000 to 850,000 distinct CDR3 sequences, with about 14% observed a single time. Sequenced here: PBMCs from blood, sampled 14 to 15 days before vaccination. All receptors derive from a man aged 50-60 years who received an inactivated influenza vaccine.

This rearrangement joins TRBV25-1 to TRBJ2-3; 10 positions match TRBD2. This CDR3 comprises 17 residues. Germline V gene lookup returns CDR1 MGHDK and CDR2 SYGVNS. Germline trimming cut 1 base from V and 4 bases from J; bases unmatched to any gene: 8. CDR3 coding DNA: TGTGCCAGCAGTGAATCAGCGGGAGGGCAAATGGCAGATACGCAGTATTTT. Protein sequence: CASSESAGGQMADTQYF. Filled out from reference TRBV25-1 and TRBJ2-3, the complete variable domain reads EADIYQTPRYLVIGTGKKITLECSQTMGHDKMYWYQQDPGMELHLIHYSYGVNSTEKGDLSSESTVSRIRTEHFPLTLESARPSHTSQYLCASSESAGGQMADTQYFGPGTRLTVL.

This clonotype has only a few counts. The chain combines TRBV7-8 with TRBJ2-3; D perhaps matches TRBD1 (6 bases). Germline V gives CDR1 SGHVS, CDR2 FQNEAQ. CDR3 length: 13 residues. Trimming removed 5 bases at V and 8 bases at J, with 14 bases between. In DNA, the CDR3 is TGTGCCAGCAGCCGTCAGGGGTCGGGTACGCAGTATTTT. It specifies CASSRQGSGTQYF.

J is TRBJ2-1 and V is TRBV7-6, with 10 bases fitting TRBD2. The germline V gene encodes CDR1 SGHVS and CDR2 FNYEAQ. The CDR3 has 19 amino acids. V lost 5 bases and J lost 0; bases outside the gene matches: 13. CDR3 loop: CASSAGPSGRSSSYNEQFF. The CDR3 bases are TGTGCCAGCAGCGCGGGTCCTAGCGGGAGATCCAGCTCCTACAATGAGCAGTTCTTC.

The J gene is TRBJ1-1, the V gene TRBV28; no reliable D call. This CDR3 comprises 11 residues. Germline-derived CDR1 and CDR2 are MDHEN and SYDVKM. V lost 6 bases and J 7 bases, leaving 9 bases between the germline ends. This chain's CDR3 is CASREGDEAFF. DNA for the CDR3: TGTGCCAGCAGGGAGGGAGATGAAGCTTTCTTT. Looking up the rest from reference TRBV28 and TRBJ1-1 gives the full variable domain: DVKVTQSSRYLVKRTGEKVFLECVQDMDHENMFWYRQDPGLGLRLIYFSYDVKMKEKGDIPEGYSVSREKKERFSLILESASTNQTSMYLCASREGDEAFFGQGTRLTVV.